One sample yielded the 23 T cell receptor beta chains listed below, sequenced in a study of beta chain features in type 1 diabetes. Investigators reverse transcribed all isolated RNA, so they sequenced expressed TCRB transcripts. Sequencing used immunoSEQ multiplex PCR; TCRdb keeps in-frame clones, though not all of them. Of approximately 150,000 clones listed, around 9.3% are singletons. The source material was naive CD4+ T cells from blood. These receptors all stem from a man younger than 35 in good health.

In its sample, this clone was seen a few times. The CDR3 region is CAISESPSRDYGYTF. In nucleotides, the CDR3 is TGTGCCATCAGTGAGTCCCCGAGTAGAGACTATGGCTACACCTTC. The rearrangement joins TRBV10-3 to TRBJ1-2; no clear D. The CDR3 is 15 residues long. Looked up from germline, CDR1 is ENHRY and CDR2 is SYGVKD. The V gene lost 0 bases and the J gene lost 3 bases, with 11 bases spanning the gap.

The rearrangement uses TRBV9 and TRBJ2-1; 13 bases fit TRBD2. The CDR3 consists of 18 residues. Looked up from germline, CDR1 is SGDLS and CDR2 is YYNGEE. J was trimmed by 7 bases and V by 0 bases; bases with no gene match: 10. The CDR3 spells CASSVGQGLAGRINEQFF. The CDR3 DNA reads as TGTGCCAGCAGCGTAGGACAGGGACTAGCGGGGAGGATAAATGAGCAGTTCTTC.

This clone appeared a few times. The chain combines TRBV7-2 with TRBJ2-1; 11 bases are a match to TRBD2. Germline V gene sequence: CDR1 SGHTA, CDR2 FQGNSA. The CDR3 loop spans 15 amino acids. V lost 0 bases to trimming and J lost 7 bases; unmatched junction nucleotides: 2. Here the CDR3 reads CASSLAGLAVNEQFF. The CDR3 nucleotides read TGTGCCAGCAGCTTAGCGGGACTAGCGGTTAATGAGCAGTTCTTC.

The chain has TRBV5-1 and TRBJ2-1, with a tentative D call TRBD1 (7 bases). The germline V gene encodes CDR1 SGHRS and CDR2 YFSETQ. With 3 bases removed from V and 10 bases from J, the gap between germline ends came to 14 bases. There are 13 residues in the CDR3. The CDR3 loop reads CASSSGGRNEQFF. In DNA form, the CDR3 reads TGCGCCAGCAGCTCAGGGGGGCGAAACGAGCAGTTCTTC.

CDR3 region: CASSGTTAQETQYF. The CDR3 region has the DNA TGCGCCAGCAGCGGGACAACAGCCCAGGAGACCCAGTACTTC. The rearrangement joins TRBV5-1 to TRBJ2-5; D might be TRBD1 (6 bases). V lost 4 bases to trimming and J lost 5 bases, with 15 bases between them. The CDR3 is made up of 14 amino acids. Germline V lookup: CDR1 SGHRS, CDR2 YFSETQ.

The sample holds a few counts of this clone. The chain uses TRBV7-8 and TRBJ2-2; 8 nucleotides match TRBD2. The ends lost 5 bases at V and 5 bases at J; junction bases unmatched: 7. This CDR3 spans 15 amino acids. Germline V gene lookup returns CDR1 SGHVS and CDR2 FQNEAQ. CDR3 protein: CASSRSGGQTGELFF. The CDR3 nucleotides are TGTGCCAGCAGCAGGAGCGGGGGCCAGACCGGGGAGCTGTTTTTT.

The chain couples TRBV4-3 to TRBJ2-2, with a tentative D call TRBD1 (5 bases). The germline V gene has CDR1 LGHNA and CDR2 YSLEER. V lost 0 bases and J lost 7, with 9 bases in between. CDR3 length: 14 amino acids. The CDR3 sequence is CASSQDARGGELFF. CDR3 nucleotide sequence: TGCGCCAGCAGCCAAGATGCTAGGGGCGGGGAGCTGTTTTTT.

This clone came up a few times. The chain uses TRBV6-1 and TRBJ2-2; 7 positions match TRBD1. The CDR3 is made up of 15 amino acids. In germline, CDR1 is MNHNS, CDR2 SASEGT. V shed 6 bases, J shed 2 bases, and the junction held 6 bases outside the gene matches. Here the CDR3 DNA reads TGTGCCAGCAGCCGCTGGGACAGTAACACCGGGGAGCTGTTTTTT. The encoded protein is CASSRWDSNTGELFF.

There are many counts of this clone. The chain links TRBV4-3 to TRBJ2-5; D possibly corresponds to TRBD1 (7 bases). V lost 0 bases, J lost 5 bases, and 13 bases lay in between. The V gene's germline CDR1 is LGHNA and CDR2 YSLEER. The CDR3 is 15 residues long. CDR3 sequence (DNA): TGCGCCAGCAGCCAAGATCTCAGGGGGGAGGAGACCCAGTACTTC. This encodes CASSQDLRGEETQYF.

The chain has TRBV13 and TRBJ2-2, with a tentative D call TRBD2 (7 bases). V was shortened by 5 bases and J by 3 bases, with 13 bases between the two germline ends. The germline V gene encodes CDR1 PRHDT and CDR2 FYEKMQ (reference sequence). The CDR3 covers 15 residues. The CDR3 coding sequence is TGTGCCAGCAGCCCCGGGGGGCCCCACACCGGGGAGCTGTTTTTT. It specifies CASSPGGPHTGELFF. The full variable domain, in which reference TRBV13 and TRBJ2-2 provide the parts outside the CDR3, is AAGVIQSPRHLIKEKRETATLKCYPIPRHDTVYWYQQGPGQDPQFLISFYEKMQSDKGSIPDRFSAQQFSDYHSELNMSSLELGDSALYFCASSPGGPHTGELFFGEGSRLTVL.

The V gene is TRBV6-6, the J gene TRBJ2-2; TRBD1 aligns across 11 bases. V lost 2 bases to trimming and J lost 7 bases; unmatched junction nucleotides: 6. Germline V lookup: CDR1 MNHNY, CDR2 SVGAGI (reference sequence). This CDR3 contains 16 residues. CDR3 protein: CASSYGTGGTNGELFF. The CDR3 DNA reads TGTGCCAGCAGTTACGGGACAGGGGGAACGAACGGGGAGCTGTTTTTT.

This clone was observed a handful of times. The V gene is TRBV4-3, the J gene TRBJ2-3, with 9 bases fitting TRBD2. Germline lookup yields CDR1 LGHNA and CDR2 YSLEER. Germline trimming cut 0 bases from V and 2 bases from J; bases unmatched to any gene: 9. The CDR3 covers 18 residues. CDR3 sequence (DNA): TGCGCCAGCAGCCAAGAACGCCGGTCTAGCGGGGTCACAGATACGCAGTATTTT. It yields the protein CASSQERRSSGVTDTQYF.

This clone was found a few times. This sample also contains other DNA sequences that code for the same CDR3. The V call is TRBV7-3, the J call TRBJ2-7, with unresolved D. Per germline, CDR1 SGHTA and CDR2 FQGTGA. The V gene lost 2 bases and the J gene lost 4 bases, with 9 bases spanning the gap. The CDR3 loop spans 13 amino acids. For the CDR3, the DNA is TGTGCCAGCAGCTTATCCCCTACGTACGAGCAGTACTTC. This codes for CASSLSPTYEQYF.

This clone appeared a few times. The chain uses TRBV10-3 and TRBJ2-7; 8 positions agree with TRBD1. V trimming: 8 bases; J trimming: 4 bases; junction bases outside the gene matches: 7. CDR1 ENHRY and CDR2 SYGVKD come from the germline V gene. The CDR3 loop spans 13 amino acids. CDR3 in DNA: TGTGCCATCCATCAGACAGGGGCGTACGAGCAGTACTTC. Its protein is CAIHQTGAYEQYF.

This clone was recorded a few times. The rearrangement links TRBV6-5 to TRBJ2-3, with a weak D call TRBD2 (5 bases). Germline V CDR1 and CDR2: MNHEY, SVGAGI. V was pared by 3 bases and J by 1 base, with 11 bases between. The CDR3 spans 15 residues. The CDR3 is CASSYQRSGTDTQYF. Here the CDR3 DNA reads TGTGCCAGCAGTTATCAGCGGAGTGGCACAGATACGCAGTATTTT.

The chain employs TRBV5-8 and TRBJ2-1; D is ambiguous. The germline V gene has CDR1 SGHTS and CDR2 YDEGEE. The length of the CDR3 is 13 residues. The V end lost 0 bases, the J end lost 8 bases, and 9 bases lay between the germline ends. The DNA for the CDR3 is TGTGCCAGCAGCTTGGTGCGTGTCCATGAGCAGTTCTTC. This codes for CASSLVRVHEQFF.

This clone has only a few counts. Here the CDR3 reads CASRNRDTDYEQYF. Here the CDR3 DNA reads TGTGCCAGTAGGAACAGGGATACGGACTACGAGCAGTACTTC. The gene calls are TRBV19 and TRBJ2-7; weak D call: TRBD1 (6 bases). The germline gives CDR1 LNHDA, CDR2 SQIVND (reference sequence). The V gene lost 6 bases and the J gene lost 3 bases, with 15 bases spanning the gap. This CDR3 contains 14 residues. Based on the CDR3 plus reference TRBV19 and TRBJ2-7, the full variable domain is DGGITQSPKYLFRKEGQNVTLSCEQNLNHDAMYWYRQDPGQGLRLIYYSQIVNDFQKGDIAEGYSVSREKKESFPLTVTSAQKNPTAFYLCASRNRDTDYEQYFGPGTRLTVT.

The chain links TRBV4-2 to TRBJ2-2, with 14 bases lining up with TRBD2. Germline values: CDR1 LGHNA, CDR2 YNFKEQ. The CDR3 has 18 residues. Trimming at V came to 0 bases and at J to 5 bases, leaving 5 bases not matched to a gene. The CDR3 region is CASSQDLTSGGGTGELFF. The CDR3 DNA reads TGTGCCAGCAGCCAAGATTTGACTAGCGGGGGGGGAACCGGGGAGCTGTTTTTT.

This clone has a handful of counts. V is TRBV5-6 and J is TRBJ1-5; D call uncertain. The CDR3 sequence is 15 residues long. Germline V lookup: CDR1 SGHDT, CDR2 YYEEEE. V was cut by 0 bases and J by 0 bases, with 7 bases left in between. The CDR3 is CASSLAPGSNQPQHF. Here the CDR3 DNA reads TGTGCCAGCAGCTTGGCCCCAGGTAGCAATCAGCCCCAGCATTTT. Looking up the rest from reference TRBV5-6 and TRBJ1-5 gives the full variable domain: DAGVTQSPTHLIKTRGQQVTLRCSPKSGHDTVSWYQQALGQGPQFIFQYYEEEERQRGNFPDRFSGHQFPNYSSELNVNALLLGDSALYLCASSLAPGSNQPQHFGDGTRLSIL.

This clone has more than one count but fewer than ten. The chain couples TRBV19 to TRBJ1-5; D may be TRBD1 (5 bases). The V gene lost 6 bases and the J gene lost 7 bases, with 19 bases spanning the gap. Germline CDR1 and CDR2: LNHDA and SQIVND (reference sequence). CDR3 length equals 15 residues. This chain's CDR3 is CASRNTRASGQPQHF. CDR3 nucleotides: TGTGCCAGTAGGAATACCAGGGCCAGCGGGCAGCCCCAGCATTTT.

This clone was seen a few times. The CDR3 loop reads CASSQLTGEGYGYTF. Written as DNA, the CDR3 is TGTGCCAGCAGCCAATTGACAGGGGAGGGCTATGGCTACACCTTC. The J gene is TRBJ1-2, the V gene TRBV4-2, with TRBD1 matching over 8 bases. The CDR3 totals 15 residues. With 2 bases clipped from V and 4 bases from J, the junction kept 6 bases outside the gene matches. Germline assignment: CDR1 LGHNA and CDR2 YNFKEQ.

The chain links TRBV5-4 to TRBJ1-5; 8 bases fit TRBD1. Germline V gives CDR1 SGHNT, CDR2 YYREEE (reference sequence). J lost 2 bases, V lost 3 bases, and 16 bases had no gene match. The CDR3 covers 19 residues. The CDR3: CASSSSGQGIRICNQPQHF. CDR3 nucleotide sequence: TGTGCCAGCAGCTCCTCAGGACAGGGTATCAGGATATGCAATCAGCCCCAGCATTTT.

This clone was recorded a few times. The chain has TRBV18 and TRBJ1-1; tentative D call: TRBD1 (5 bases). The germline V gene encodes CDR1 KGHSH and CDR2 LQKENI. Trimming removed 5 bases at V and 9 bases at J, with 22 bases between. The CDR3 length is 15 residues. In DNA form, the CDR3 reads TGTGCCAGCTCAGCCAGCAGGACACAAGGTGATAAAGCTTTCTTT. Its protein is CASSASRTQGDKAFF.